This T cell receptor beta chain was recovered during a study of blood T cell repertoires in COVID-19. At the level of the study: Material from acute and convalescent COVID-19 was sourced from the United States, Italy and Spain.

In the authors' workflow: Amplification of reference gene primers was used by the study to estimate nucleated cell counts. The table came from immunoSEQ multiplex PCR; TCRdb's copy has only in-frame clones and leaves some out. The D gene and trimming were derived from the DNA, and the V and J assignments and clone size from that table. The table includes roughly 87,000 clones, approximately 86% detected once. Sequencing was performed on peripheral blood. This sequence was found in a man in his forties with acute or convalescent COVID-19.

The chain's CDR3 is CASSATSGGPDTQYF. The CDR3 DNA reads TGTGCCAGCAGCGCCACTAGCGGGGGGCCAGATACGCAGTATTTT. V and J are TRBV7-2 and TRBJ2-3; 12 bases fit TRBD2. The germline V gene has CDR1 SGHTA and CDR2 FQGNSA. This CDR3 is built from 15 residues. The junction had 4 bases not matched to a gene; V was cut back by 5 bases and J by 4 bases.